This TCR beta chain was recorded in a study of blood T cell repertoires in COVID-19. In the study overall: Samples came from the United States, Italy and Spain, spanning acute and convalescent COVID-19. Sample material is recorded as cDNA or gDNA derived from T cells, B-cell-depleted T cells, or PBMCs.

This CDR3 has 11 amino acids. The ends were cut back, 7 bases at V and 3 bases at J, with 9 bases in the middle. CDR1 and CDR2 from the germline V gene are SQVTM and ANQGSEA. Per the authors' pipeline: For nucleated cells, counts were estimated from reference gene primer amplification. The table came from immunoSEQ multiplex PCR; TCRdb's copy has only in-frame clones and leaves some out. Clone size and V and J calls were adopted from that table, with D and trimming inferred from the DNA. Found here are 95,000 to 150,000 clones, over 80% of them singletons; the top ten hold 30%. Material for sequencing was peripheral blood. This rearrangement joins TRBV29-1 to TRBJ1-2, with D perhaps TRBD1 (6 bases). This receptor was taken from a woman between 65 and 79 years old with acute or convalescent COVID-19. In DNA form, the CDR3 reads TGCAGCGCCAGACAGGACTATGGCTACACCTTC. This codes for CSARQDYGYTF. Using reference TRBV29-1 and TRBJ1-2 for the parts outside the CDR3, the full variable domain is SAVISQKPSRDICQRGTSLTIQCQVDSQVTMMFWYRQQPGQSLTLIATANQGSEATYESGFVIDKFPISRPNLTFSTLTVSNMSPEDSSIYLCSARQDYGYTFGSGTRLTVV.